This T cell receptor (beta chain) was captured in a study of cytomegalovirus exposure and HLA in healthy donors. CDR1 and CDR2 from the germline V gene are SGHRS and YFSETQ. The junction had 8 bases not matched to a gene; V was cut back by 6 bases and J by 7 bases. The length of the CDR3 is 14 residues. The repertoire was sequenced with immunoSEQ multiplex PCR; TCRdb's copy has only in-frame clones and lacks some. The data show about 120,000 clones, about 96% seen once. This TCR derives from a man between 18 and 29 years old in good health and CMV-seronegative. Sequenced material: PBMCs. The chain is built from TRBV5-1 and TRBJ1-5; the match to TRBD1 covers 9 bases. The CDR3 spells CASTPTGGDQPQHF. CDR3 DNA: TGCGCCAGCACCCCGACAGGGGGTGACCAGCCCCAGCATTTT.